These T cell receptor beta chains were read from a single sample in a study of blood T cell repertoires in COVID-19. Sequenced by immunoSEQ multiplex PCR; TCRdb stores in-frame clones only, minus some. The sample shows some 100,000 clones, 80% of them seen only once. Sequencing was carried out using peripheral blood. The receptors originated from a woman between 65 and 79 years old with acute or convalescent COVID-19. CDR3s include the opening cysteine and the closing phenylalanine or tryptophan. D genes are given only for firm matches. The size entry is marked missing in some rows and otherwise reads once, few, many or a size class.

CDR3nt,CDR3aa,d_gene,abundance,v_gene,j_gene
TGTGCCAGCAGTGGGCTACAGGGGACCGGGGAGCTGTTTTTT,CASSGLQGTGELFF,TRBD1,NA,TRBV2,TRBJ2-2
TGTGCCAGCAGGCCTACCGGGACAGGAGCCTACGAGCAGTACTTC,CASRPTGTGAYEQYF,TRBD1,NA,TRBV6-5,TRBJ2-7
TGTGCCAGCAGCCAGGGATCGGGGACAGGGGCATCACCCCTCCACTTT,CASSQGSGTGASPLHF,TRBD1,NA,TRBV3-1/TRBV3-2,TRBJ1-6
TGTGCCAGCAGCCAAGGAACAGGAAGGGGCTATGGCTACACCTTC,CASSQGTGRGYGYTF,NA,NA,TRBV3-1/TRBV3-2,TRBJ1-2
TGTGCCAGCGGCTGGGGCACAGGGGAAAATGAAAAACTGTTTTTT,CASGWGTGENEKLFF,TRBD1,NA,TRBV6-5,TRBJ1-4
TGTGCCAGCAGCCCCGGGGATAGCGTAGAGACCCAGTACTTC,CASSPGDSVETQYF,NA,NA,TRBV11-2,TRBJ2-5
TGTGCCAGCAGTCCTGTCAGGGGTTTGTCAGGCAATGAGCAGTTCTTC,CASSPVRGLSGNEQFF,NA,NA,TRBV5-8,TRBJ2-1
TGTGCCAGCAGACTACAGGGTTCACCCCTCCACTTT,CASRLQGSPLHF,NA,NA,TRBV12-3/TRBV12-4,TRBJ1-6
TGTGCCAGTAGTGAACAGGGATGGGGCTCCTACGAGCAGTACTTC,CASSEQGWGSYEQYF,NA,NA,TRBV19,TRBJ2-7
TGCGCCAGCAGCAGGGTAGGGGGCGTAGAGGTATCGAACTATGGCTACACCTTC,CASSRVGGVEVSNYGYTF,TRBD1,NA,TRBV5-1,TRBJ1-2
TGTGCCAGTAGTCCATATATGGGCTACTACGAGCAGTACTTC,CASSPYMGYYEQYF,NA,NA,TRBV19,TRBJ2-7
TGTGCCAGCAGCTACCGCCAGGCCCTCAATTCCGGCTACACCTTC,CASSYRQALNSGYTF,NA,NA,TRBV5-6,TRBJ1-2
TGTGCCAGCAGCGTAACGGACAGAAGGGGGGAGCAGTTCTTC,CASSVTDRRGEQFF,NA,NA,TRBV9,TRBJ2-1
TGTGCCAGCAGCGTCGACAGGCGAAGAGATGCAACTAATGAAAAACTGTTTTTT,CASSVDRRRDATNEKLFF,NA,NA,TRBV7-9,TRBJ1-4
TGTGCCAGCAGGGGCACAGGAGATACTTCACCCCTCCACTTT,CASRGTGDTSPLHF,NA,NA,TRBV27,TRBJ1-6
TGCGCCAGCAGCTTGGCAGCGGACAGGGCCAGTAGCTACACCTTC,CASSLAADRASSYTF,TRBD1,few,TRBV5-1,TRBJ1-2
TGTGCCAGCAACGACAGGCGATTGACACAAGAGACCCAGTACTTC,CASNDRRLTQETQYF,NA,NA,TRBV5-6,TRBJ2-5
TGCAGTGCTAGAGATCGGGAAAAACTGTTTTTT,CSARDREKLFF,NA,NA,TRBV20-1,TRBJ1-4
TGTGCCAGCAGCCAGAGTCAGGTTAATGAAAAACTGTTTTTT,CASSQSQVNEKLFF,NA,NA,TRBV3-1/TRBV3-2,TRBJ1-4
TGTGCCAGCAGTTACAGGAGGGAGGGTAATCAGCCCCAGCATTTT,CASSYRREGNQPQHF,NA,NA,TRBV6-5,TRBJ1-5
TGTGCCAGCAGCGCGGGCGGCGAACTAAGAGGGGGCTACACCTTC,CASSAGGELRGGYTF,NA,few,TRBV7-9,TRBJ1-2
TGTGCCTGGGGAAAAAACAGGGGGGCAGCCTATGGCTACACCTTC,CAWGKNRGAAYGYTF,TRBD1,NA,TRBV30,TRBJ1-2
TGTGCCAGCCGGGACAGGGGATTCATGAACACTGAAGCTTTCTTT,CASRDRGFMNTEAFF,TRBD1,NA,TRBV19,TRBJ1-1
TGTGCCAGCATGGGACAGGGACTTGAAGCTTTCTTT,CASMGQGLEAFF,TRBD1,few,TRBV14,TRBJ1-1
TGCGCCAGCAGCTTCCTAGCGGGGGGCACCTCGTACAATGAGCAGTTCTTC,CASSFLAGGTSYNEQFF,TRBD2,NA,TRBV5-1,TRBJ2-1
TGTGCCAGCAGCTTAGCGGGGCGAACAGGGGCCGCGAGTTTC,CASSLAGRTGAASF,TRBD1,NA,TRBV7-2,TRBJ1-2
TGTGCCAGCAGCCGTAGCGGGGGGGAGCTCAATGAGCAGTTCTTC,CASSRSGGELNEQFF,TRBD2,NA,TRBV7-3,TRBJ2-1
TGTGCCAGCAGCTCGGGGGGTGCTCGTTACAATGAGCAGTTCTTC,CASSSGGARYNEQFF,TRBD2,NA,TRBV7-3,TRBJ2-1
TGTGCCAGCAGTGAGCCGGGACAGATCTATGGCTACACCTTC,CASSEPGQIYGYTF,TRBD1,NA,TRBV25-1,TRBJ1-2
TGTGCCAGCAGCTTGACTAGCGGGGGGGCTTTAGATACGCAGTATTTT,CASSLTSGGALDTQYF,TRBD2,NA,TRBV5-4,TRBJ2-3
TGTGCCAGCAGCTTTACGGGGAGCTCTGGGGCCAACGTCCTGACTTTC,CASSFTGSSGANVLTF,NA,NA,TRBV11-2,TRBJ2-6
TGTGCCAGCACCCCCAGGGGGGTGAGCTATGGCTACACCTTC,CASTPRGVSYGYTF,TRBD1,few,TRBV6-5,TRBJ1-2
TGTGCCAGCAGTCCCGGGGGTAGCACTGAAGCTTTCTTT,CASSPGGSTEAFF,NA,many,TRBV6-2/TRBV6-3,TRBJ1-1
TGTGCCAGCAGCCGAACCACTAGCGTAGATGAGCAGTTCTTC,CASSRTTSVDEQFF,TRBD2,NA,TRBV7-9,TRBJ2-1
TGTGCCAGCAGTGAATGGCAGGGGGAGTTGACCGGGGCCAACGTCCTGACTTTC,CASSEWQGELTGANVLTF,TRBD1,NA,TRBV2,TRBJ2-6
TGTGCCAGCAGCTTACAGGGGGCTTCACCCCTCCACTTT,CASSLQGASPLHF,TRBD1,few,TRBV7-3,TRBJ1-6
TGTGCCAGTAGTATGTCCGCCCGGGATTCACCCCTCCACTTT,CASSMSARDSPLHF,NA,NA,TRBV19,TRBJ1-6
TGTGCCAGTAGTATAGCGGGTCGCGGGGAGCTGTTTTTT,CASSIAGRGELFF,NA,few,TRBV19,TRBJ2-2
TGTGCCAGCAGCCAAGGGCCAACAGGGTTGAGTGAAGCTTTCTTT,CASSQGPTGLSEAFF,NA,NA,TRBV7-3,TRBJ1-1
TGTGCCAGCAGCAAGGGGGACAGCATCTATGGCTACACCTTC,CASSKGDSIYGYTF,NA,NA,TRBV21-1,TRBJ1-2
TGTGCCAGCAGTTTATCCCAGGGGGCGCGGTTGAGCAATCAGCCCCAGCATTTT,CASSLSQGARLSNQPQHF,TRBD1,once,TRBV27,TRBJ1-5
TGTGCCAGCAGCGCACAGGGGGCGATGGGCACAGATACGCAGTATTTT,CASSAQGAMGTDTQYF,TRBD1,NA,TRBV7-3,TRBJ2-3